The 8 T cell receptor beta chains below all came from one sample that was sequenced in a study of cytomegalovirus exposure and HLA in healthy donors. Sequenced by immunoSEQ multiplex PCR; TCRdb stores in-frame clones only, minus some. The sample has approximately 160,000 clones; 85% to 90% are singletons. Sequencing input: PBMCs. The receptor set was obtained from a woman in her late teens or twenties in good health and CMV-seropositive.

The chain links TRBV18 to TRBJ1-3; D call uncertain. CDR1 is KGHSH, CDR2 LQKENI, per germline. The V gene lost 5 bases and the J gene lost 0 bases, with 5 bases spanning the gap. The CDR3 runs 13 residues. This CDR3 is CASSAGSGNTIYF. The DNA of the CDR3 is TGTGCCAGCTCAGCGGGCTCTGGAAACACCATATATTTT.

In its sample, this clone was seen once. V gene TRBV4-2 combines with J gene TRBJ2-1; TRBD1 matches 10 bases. This CDR3 region has 16 residues. Germline values: CDR1 LGHNA, CDR2 YNFKEQ. Losses at the gene ends were 0 bases for V and 6 bases for J; bases not matched to a gene: 5. The CDR3 spells CASSQEGTGVPNEQFF. CDR3 nucleotides: TGTGCCAGCAGCCAAGAAGGGACAGGGGTACCCAATGAGCAGTTCTTC.

The V and J genes are TRBV5-4 and TRBJ2-1; TRBD2 matches at 14 bases. The junction had 5 bases not matched to a gene; V was cut back by 0 bases and J by 9 bases. The CDR3 is 16 amino acids. Germline CDR1 SGHNT, CDR2 YYREEE (reference sequence). This CDR3 reads CASSLEGLAGVPEQFF. CDR3 nucleotides: TGTGCCAGCAGCTTGGAGGGACTAGCGGGAGTACCTGAGCAGTTCTTC.

This clone was observed a single time. This CDR3 reads CASSPGTLVGVLLFF. CDR3 DNA: TGTGCCAGTAGCCCCGGGACACTTGTAGGGGTCCTGCTGTTCTTC. The genes are TRBV19 and TRBJ2-1; TRBD1 might be the D (6 bases). Trimming took off 6 bases at V and 15 bases at J, with 27 bases between the two ends. This CDR3 contains 15 residues. CDR1 is LNHDA, CDR2 SQIVND, per germline (reference sequence).

V usage is TRBV12-5 and J usage is TRBJ1-1, with 9 bases fitting TRBD1. Germline trimming cut 6 bases from V and 7 bases from J; bases unmatched to any gene: 18. Germline V gene data show CDR1 as LGHNT and CDR2 as FRNRAP. CDR3 length: 17 amino acids. As DNA, the CDR3 is TGTGCTAGTGGCCCATCCCTCCCACAGGGGGCGGTACTTGAAGCTTTCTTT. Its translation: CASGPSLPQGAVLEAFF. The variable domain in full, with the rest retrieved from reference TRBV12-5 and TRBJ1-1, is DARVTQTPRHKVTEMGQEVTMRCQPILGHNTVFWYRQTMMQGLELLAYFRNRAPLDDSGMPKDRFSAEMPDATLATLKIQPSEPRDSAVYFCASGPSLPQGAVLEAFFGQGTRLTVV.

The chain recombines TRBV6-1 with TRBJ2-7; 7 nucleotides agree with TRBD2. The V and J ends lost 0 bases and 6 bases, in that order; junction bases with no gene match: 8. CDR1 and CDR2 (germline): MNHNS, SASEGT. The CDR3 is 15 amino acids. The CDR3 DNA reads TGTGCCAGCAGTGAAGCGGGACTACGGGTAGGCGAGCAGTACTTC. Amino acid sequence: CASSEAGLRVGEQYF.

The chain is built from TRBV7-2 and TRBJ2-3, with TRBD1 matching 11 bases. CDR1 is SGHTA, CDR2 FQGNSA, per germline. The CDR3 contains 14 residues. J gave up 6 bases and V 5 bases, and 4 bases lay outside the gene matches. DNA of the CDR3: TGTGCCAGCAGCCAGGGACAGGGGGGCGATACGCAGTATTTT. Translation: CASSQGQGGDTQYF.

The chain links TRBV5-4 to TRBJ2-5; D perhaps matches TRBD1 (6 bases). The V end was cut by 4 bases, the J end by 0 bases, with 10 bases between. From germline, CDR1 is SGHNT and CDR2 YYREEE (reference sequence). The CDR3 length is 14 residues. The CDR3 DNA reads as TGTGCCAGCAGCCGGGACACCTACCAAGAGACCCAGTACTTC. This translates into CASSRDTYQETQYF.